The present T cell receptor (beta chain) was sequenced within a study of blood T cell repertoires in COVID-19 (dated by TCRdb to the early 2020s). About the full investigation: Samples from collaborators originated in the United States, Italy and Spain and spanned both the acute and convalescent phases of COVID-19. The dataset comprised deeply sampled blood TCRbeta repertoires from subjects exposed to, actively infected with, or recovered from COVID-19. Samples were obtained from the ongoing ImmuneRACE study (first 160 participants) and from roughly 1,300 subjects provided by 6 global collaborators. The prospective study material was composed of cDNA or gDNA derived from T cells, B-cell-depleted T cells, or PBMCs. A de-identified subject ID, COVID-19 status, age in years and sex were almost always included in the sample metadata. HLA class I and class II types, where available, came from metadata supplied by the sample provider rather than from assay-based typing. The repertoires were released in a freely available public database meant as a resource for research on the immune response to SARS-CoV-2.

The germline V gene (reference sequence) sets CDR1 to LNHDA and CDR2 to SQIVND. Counted from cysteine to phenylalanine, this CDR3 has 17 amino acids. Kept here is only the CDR3 DNA, which spans 51 bases and is read in frame from base 1. Trimming removed 5 bases from V and 0 bases from J, leaving 17 bases between the germline ends. As concerns this clone: The specificity of this receptor is unknown. Qualities for individual bases were not recorded, and no much larger clone is one base off.

TCRbeta CDR3 regions were amplified from genomic DNA by means of the immunoSEQ Assay, a bias-controlled multiplex PCR. As for the authors' bioinformatics: The number of nucleated cells in each sample was estimated from the amplification of reference gene primers within the assay. To quantify the absolute abundance of each unique TCRbeta CDR3 rearrangement, sequence reads were collapsed and filtered. For each sample, productive Simpson clonality was calculated as the square root of Simpson's diversity index over productive rearrangements. TCRdb limited this immuneACCESS table to in-frame rearrangements with V and J called. A share of clones is missing; checked studies link under half to unresolved V genes, and the rest is unexplained. The V and J calls and clone size come from that table; D and trimming were worked out from the DNA. The sample contains roughly 190,000 clones, more than 75% of them found a single time. Clones ranked in the top ten supply roughly 6% of the sample.

Each collaborating institution followed its own protocols to collect whole blood in K2EDTA tubes. For TCRbeta analysis, collaborators shipped samples in one of three forms: frozen whole blood, isolated PBMCs, or DNA extracted from either of those sample types. The research as a whole found: The amount of clinical and demographic metadata varied by source and participant and was provided uncurated.

The receptor's source is a man between 40 and 49 years old with active or convalescent COVID-19. This receptor chain uses TRBV19 and TRBJ1-5; matching of 6 bases hints at TRBD1 as the D gene. The material sequenced was peripheral blood. Here the CDR3 is given as CASSLGHRAYSNQPQHF. The sequence in DNA is TGTGCCAGTAGTTTGGGGCACAGGGCTTATAGCAATCAGCCCCAGCATTTT.